These 15 T cell receptor beta chains were sequenced from one sample in a study of T cell responses to AZD1222 COVID-19 vaccine. TCRdb's copy holds only in-frame clones and misses some; the assay was immunoSEQ multiplex PCR. The sample has approximately 110,000 clones, more than 75% seen once. This specimen was peripheral blood, taken on day 0 of AZD1222 vaccination. These receptors were obtained from an adult in good health.

For this clone: One end of the junction fails to match germline, which may point to a read error. The chain joins TRBV5-4 to TRBJ2-7; perhaps D is TRBD1 or TRBD2 (6 bases each). CDR3 size: 12 residues. Per the germline V gene, CDR1 is SGHNT and CDR2 is YYREEE (reference sequence). The CDR3 DNA reads TGTGCCAGCAACAGGGACTCCAACGAGCAGTACTTC. Amino acid sequence: CASNRDSNEQYF. Complete variable domain (other parts from reference TRBV5-4 and TRBJ2-7): ETGVTQSPTHLIKTRGQQVTLRCSSQSGHNTVSWYQQALGQGPQFIFQYYREEENGRGNFPPRFSGLQFPNYSSELNVNALELDDSALYLCASNRDSNEQYFGPGTRLTVT.

This clone was seen only a few times. The V call is TRBV11-3, the J call TRBJ2-7; D perhaps matches TRBD1 (6 bases). Trimming removed 4 bases from V and 2 bases from J, with 12 bases in between. Per germline, CDR1 SGHNT and CDR2 YENEEA. This CDR3 contains 14 residues. The CDR3 is CASSSYGQPYEQYF. The CDR3 coding sequence is TGTGCCAGCAGCTCGTACGGACAGCCCTACGAGCAGTACTTC.

The genes are TRBV29-1 and TRBJ2-7; D may be TRBD2 (6 bases). V was clipped by 0 bases and J by 5 bases, with 14 bases between them. The CDR3 has 14 residues. Per germline, CDR1 SQVTM and CDR2 ANQGSEA. CDR3 region: CSVEDWTTGNEQYF. Here the CDR3 DNA reads TGCAGCGTTGAAGATTGGACTACCGGTAACGAGCAGTACTTC.

The chain has TRBV6-5 and TRBJ1-3; the D is unclear. This CDR3 region has 12 residues. V lost 7 bases and J 0 bases, leaving 4 bases between the germline ends. The germline CDR1 and CDR2 sequences are MNHEY and SVGAGI. The CDR3: CASTISGNTIYF. The CDR3 DNA reads TGTGCCAGCACAATCTCTGGAAACACCATATATTTT.

The rearrangement links TRBV3-1 (or the pseudogene TRBV3-2) to TRBJ1-2; 7 nucleotides line up with TRBD1. The CDR3 loop spans 15 amino acids. J was trimmed by 2 bases and V by 4 bases; bases with no gene match: 7. Germline-derived CDR1 and CDR2 are LGHDT and YNNKEL (reference sequence). The CDR3 bases are TGTGCCAGCAGCCCCAGGGGGGCATCCAACTATGGCTACACCTTC. Its protein product is CASSPRGASNYGYTF.

The rearrangement links TRBV9 to TRBJ2-3; D might be TRBD1 or TRBD2, each matching 5 bases. The CDR3 is 16 amino acids. Germline lookup yields CDR1 SGDLS and CDR2 YYNGEE. The germline V and J ends were trimmed by 1 base and 0 bases, with 12 bases remaining between them. The CDR3 DNA is TGTGCCAGCAGCGTAATAGGGACCTCTAGCACAGATACGCAGTATTTT. Translation: CASSVIGTSSTDTQYF.

About this clone: At one end the junction does not follow the germline gene, possibly because of a read error. V usage is TRBV7-7 and J usage is TRBJ2-1; 7 bases match TRBD2. The CDR3 totals 17 residues. Per germline, CDR1 SSHAT and CDR2 FNYEAQ (reference sequence). CDR3 sequence (DNA): TGTGCTAGCAGCCCCCGCGTCGGGCTAGCGGAAAACAATGAGCAGTTCTTC. Its translation: CASSPRVGLAENNEQFF.

The rearrangement joins TRBV19 to TRBJ2-7; 9 bases match TRBD1. Trimming cost V 6 bases and J 4 bases; bases outside gene matches: 7. Germline values: CDR1 LNHDA, CDR2 SQIVND (reference sequence). CDR3 length: 14 amino acids. The CDR3 loop reads CASRNPGQGYEQYF. CDR3 bases: TGTGCCAGTAGGAATCCGGGACAGGGATACGAGCAGTACTTC.

The chain links TRBV27 to TRBJ1-1; D remains unclear. Trimming stripped 6 bases from V and 3 bases from J, with 14 bases between. CDR1 is MNHEY and CDR2 is SMNVEV in the germline V gene (reference sequence). This CDR3 has 14 amino acids. CDR3 DNA: TGTGCCAGCAGCCTCTGGGGTAGAGACACTGAAGCTTTCTTT. Protein product: CASSLWGRDTEAFF.

The chain carries TRBV9 and TRBJ2-1; TRBD2 is a possible D gene (6 bases). The V gene lost 0 bases and the J gene lost 2 bases, with 9 bases spanning the gap. The V gene's germline CDR1 is SGDLS and CDR2 YYNGEE. The CDR3 consists of 15 residues. DNA for the CDR3: TGTGCCAGCAGCGTAGAACCGGGGGCCTACAATGAGCAGTTCTTC. Encoded protein: CASSVEPGAYNEQFF. Full variable domain (rest looked up from reference TRBV9 and TRBJ2-1): DSGVTQTPKHLITATGQRVTLRCSPRSGDLSVYWYQQSLDQGLQFLIQYYNGEERAKGNILERFSAQQFPDLHSELNLSSLELGDSALYFCASSVEPGAYNEQFFGPGTRLTVL.

The rearrangement joins TRBV5-1 to TRBJ2-5, with TRBD1 matching over 12 bases. The V segment lost 0 bases and the J segment 5 bases; nucleotides outside the gene matches: 5. CDR1 is SGHRS, CDR2 YFSETQ, per germline. The CDR3 totals 16 residues. CDR3 nucleotide sequence: TGCGCCAGCAGCTTGGGGGACAGGGGGCGCTGGGAGACCCAGTACTTC. Its translation is CASSLGDRGRWETQYF.

The genes are TRBV5-1 and TRBJ2-7; D not resolved. CDR1 SGHRS and CDR2 YFSETQ come from the germline V gene. V was trimmed by 3 bases and J by 4 bases, leaving 23 bases between them. This CDR3 spans 17 amino acids. The CDR3: CASSSRAELSLRYEQYF. The CDR3 DNA follows: TGCGCCAGCAGCTCCCGCGCAGAGCTCAGCCTTCGGTACGAGCAGTACTTC.

The genes are TRBV27 and TRBJ2-5; the D is unclear. Germline-derived CDR1 and CDR2 are MNHEY and SMNVEV (reference sequence). The CDR3 runs to 14 residues. Between the trimmed V and J ends, which lost 5 bases and 3 bases, there was a span of 13 bases. The CDR3 reads CASSPRDSEETQYF. As DNA, the CDR3 is TGTGCCAGCAGTCCCCGTGATAGTGAAGAGACCCAGTACTTC.

The gene calls are TRBV7-6 and TRBJ2-7, with TRBD1 matching 8 bases. Germline loops: CDR1 SGHVS, CDR2 FNYEAQ. This CDR3 comprises 16 residues. V was clipped by 5 bases and J by 6 bases; unmatched bases: 15. The CDR3 DNA follows: TGTGCCAGCAGCCCGGTCCCGGACAGGGAGCTTTCCGAGCAGTACTTC. It is translated as CASSPVPDRELSEQYF.

This chain connects TRBV7-2 to TRBJ2-3, with D perhaps given as TRBD1 or TRBD2 (6 bases each). The germline V gene encodes CDR1 SGHTA and CDR2 FQGNSA. This CDR3 is built from 14 residues. V lost 0 bases and J lost 8, with 12 bases in between. The CDR3 loop reads CASSLARGDGTQYF. For the CDR3, the DNA is TGTGCCAGCAGCTTAGCGAGGGGGGACGGTACGCAGTATTTT.